The rows below give T cell receptor beta chains drawn from one sample of a study of blood T cell repertoires in COVID-19. The table came from immunoSEQ multiplex PCR; TCRdb's copy has only in-frame clones and leaves some out. The sample lists 270,000 or so clones; 85% to 90% were seen once. Sequenced: peripheral blood. These receptors came from a woman between 55 and 75 years old with COVID-19, enrolled during active disease. The CDR3 runs from the conserved cysteine through the conserved F or W. Each record gives: D gene, clone size, V gene, J gene, CDR3 DNA, CDR3 protein. D genes are given only for firm matches. Clone size is given for some rows only: seen once, a few or many times, or a class if the clone is expanded.

TRBD2	.	TRBV9	TRBJ2-7	TGTGCCAGCAGCGTAGTGATGGGCGGGGGGGGCACCTACGAGCAGTACTTC	CASSVVMGGGGTYEQYF
TRBD1	.	TRBV4-3	TRBJ2-1	TGCGCCAGCAGCCAAGATATAGGGCAGGGGGCGGCGGGTGAGCAGTTCTTC	CASSQDIGQGAAGEQFF
TRBD2	.	TRBV20-1	TRBJ2-7	TGCAGTGCCCGGGGGGTTAGCGGGCAGTACTTC	CSARGVSGQYF
.	once	TRBV5-1	TRBJ1-1	TGCGCCAGTAGGTCAGGGCGGTTGAACACTGAAGCTTTCTTT	CASRSGRLNTEAFF
.	.	TRBV5-4	TRBJ2-1	TGTGCCAGCAGCACGGCCTACAATGAGCAGTTCTTC	CASSTAYNEQFF
.	.	TRBV29-1	TRBJ2-6	TGCAGCGTTGTATCTGGGGCCGGGGCCAACGTCCTGACTTTC	CSVVSGAGANVLTF
.	.	TRBV9	TRBJ2-1	TGTGCCAGCAGCGCCCGGGACTACAATGAGCAGTTCTTC	CASSARDYNEQFF
.	.	TRBV30	TRBJ1-5	TGTGCCTGGCTTCGGGGGGACTCTCAGCCCCAGCATTTT	CAWLRGDSQPQHF
TRBD1	.	TRBV9	TRBJ1-1	TGTGCCAGCAGCAAACGACAGGGAGGTCAGTCTGAAGCTTTCTTT	CASSKRQGGQSEAFF
.	few	TRBV9	TRBJ1-6	TGTGCCAGCAGCGTTGCCAGGGTGGCCTATAATTCACCCCTCCACTTT	CASSVARVAYNSPLHF
TRBD1	.	TRBV18	TRBJ1-6	TGTGCCAGCTCACCGGGACAGGGTAGAGAATCACCCCTCCACTTT	CASSPGQGRESPLHF
.	once	TRBV18	TRBJ1-4	TGTGCCAGCTCACCCGGACAGAATGAAAAACTGTTTTTT	CASSPGQNEKLFF
.	.	TRBV5-6	TRBJ1-2	TGTGCCAGCAGCTTTCTACCGGGACATCAGGATGGCTACACCTTC	CASSFLPGHQDGYTF
TRBD2	.	TRBV7-2	TRBJ2-2	TGTGCCAGCAGCTTACTCCTAGCGGGGGGTCTCGGTACCGGGGAGCTGTTTTTT	CASSLLLAGGLGTGELFF
.	.	TRBV9	TRBJ2-5	TGTGCCAGCAGCGCCAAAGTCGGGGGTCTGGCGGAGACCCAGTACTTC	CASSAKVGGLAETQYF
TRBD1	.	TRBV2	TRBJ2-2	TGTGCCAGCAGGCTAGGGACAGGGAGGCCCGGGGAGCTGTTTTTT	CASRLGTGRPGELFF
TRBD1	.	TRBV18	TRBJ1-2	TGTGCCAGCTCACCTTTGACAGGGGGCGATGACTATGGCTACACCTTC	CASSPLTGGDDYGYTF
TRBD2	.	TRBV19	TRBJ2-5	TGTGCCAGCAGATGGACTAGCGGAGAAACGGGGGAGACCCAGTACTTC	CASRWTSGETGETQYF
TRBD1	.	TRBV7-9	TRBJ2-1	TGTGCCAGCAGCCCAAATAGGGGGCTCGCTGAGCAGTTCTTC	CASSPNRGLAEQFF
.	.	TRBV6-5	TRBJ1-1	TGTGCCAGCAGTTACTCGGCGGACACTGAAGCTTTCTTT	CASSYSADTEAFF
.	.	TRBV7-9	TRBJ2-2	TGTGCCAGTCCCTCTCACGCGCCGGACACCGGGGAGCTGTTTTTT	CASPSHAPDTGELFF
.	.	TRBV5-5	TRBJ1-1	TGTGCCAGCACCCTGATCGGGGACACTGAAGCTTTCTTT	CASTLIGDTEAFF
.	.	TRBV30	TRBJ1-1	TGTGCCTGGAGTGTATTCATACCGGGAGACCAGGAAGCTTTCTTT	CAWSVFIPGDQEAFF
.	.	TRBV7-2	TRBJ1-2	TGTGCCAGCAGAGACGACAGAAAATCTAACTATGGCTACACCTTC	CASRDDRKSNYGYTF
.	.	TRBV7-2	TRBJ2-5	TGTGCCAGCAGCCCCCACCCAGCGCCTGGAGAGACCCAGTACTTC	CASSPHPAPGETQYF
.	.	TRBV5-8	TRBJ1-2	TGTGCCAGCTACCTATATGGCTACACCTTC	CASYLYGYTF
.	once	TRBV7-2	TRBJ2-5	TGTGCCAGCAGCTTAGAACAGGGAAGGAAGACCCAGTACTTC	CASSLEQGRKTQYF
.	.	TRBV19	TRBJ1-4	TGTGCCAGTAGTCACACGGGGGAGGCGGAAAAACTGTTTTTT	CASSHTGEAEKLFF
TRBD1	.	TRBV7-2	TRBJ1-2	TGTGCCAGCAGCTTAGAGCTGACCCCAGGGACAGGGGGCGATGGCTACACCTTC	CASSLELTPGTGGDGYTF
.	.	TRBV6-5	TRBJ2-3	TGTGCCAGCAGTTACGAGGGGGCGGGGGATACGCAGTATTTT	CASSYEGAGDTQYF
.	.	TRBV5-1	TRBJ1-5	TGCGCCAGCAGCGGCGGGGGGGCGGATCAGCCCCAGCATTTT	CASSGGGADQPQHF
.	.	TRBV2	TRBJ1-4	TGTGCCAGCAGGGGCAGAACTTCGCTTAATGAAAAACTGTTTTTT	CASRGRTSLNEKLFF
.	.	TRBV4-2	TRBJ1-6	TGTGCCAGCAGCCTGCCGGAGGGGCTAGCACCCCTCCACTTT	CASSLPEGLAPLHF
TRBD1	.	TRBV7-9	TRBJ1-4	TGTGCCAGCAGCTGGATCGGGACAGGGAATGAAAAACTGTTTTTT	CASSWIGTGNEKLFF
TRBD1	.	TRBV2	TRBJ1-5	TGTGCCAGCACTCAACTAGACAGGGGAGGTCAGCCCCAGCATTTT	CASTQLDRGGQPQHF
.	few	TRBV11-1	TRBJ1-2	TGTGCCAGCAGCTTAGCGGCGCAGGGCTCCTATGGCTACACCTTC	CASSLAAQGSYGYTF
TRBD1	.	TRBV7-2	TRBJ1-6	TGTGCCAGCAGCCCCAATACAGGGGGAATGTATAATTCACCCCTCCACTTT	CASSPNTGGMYNSPLHF
TRBD2	.	TRBV19	TRBJ2-7	TGTGCCAGTAGTACTAGCGGTTCAAACGAGCAGTACTTC	CASSTSGSNEQYF
.	.	TRBV7-2	TRBJ1-2	TGTGCCAGCAGCTTAGAGTTGGGGCAGACCACTAACTATGGCTACACCTTC	CASSLELGQTTNYGYTF
TRBD2	.	TRBV9	TRBJ2-3	TGTGCCAGCAGCCAAAGGCTAGCGGGGGGAAATACGCAGTATTTT	CASSQRLAGGNTQYF
.	.	TRBV5-3	TRBJ1-5	TGTGCCAGAAGCCCAGCGACTAGCCGGGACCTCAGCAATCAGCCCCAGCATTTT	CARSPATSRDLSNQPQHF
TRBD2	.	TRBV10-3	TRBJ2-3	TGTGCCATCAGTCAAAGACCCGGGACTAGCGGAGATACGCAGTATTTT	CAISQRPGTSGDTQYF
.	.	TRBV2	TRBJ1-6	TGTGCCAGCAGTGCCCACCAGCGGGGGGCTAATTCACCCCTCCACTTT	CASSAHQRGANSPLHF
.	.	TRBV5-4	TRBJ1-1	TGTGCCAGCAGCCCGGGACAAAAGAACACTGAAGCTTTCTTT	CASSPGQKNTEAFF
TRBD1	.	TRBV11-2	TRBJ1-1	TGTGCCAGCAGCCGATTTGCACGACGGACAGGCCACACTGAAGCTTTCTTT	CASSRFARRTGHTEAFF
.	.	TRBV10-3	TRBJ2-6	TGTGCCATCAGTGAGTCGACAGGAGGCTCTGGGGCCAACGTCCTGACTTTC	CAISESTGGSGANVLTF
TRBD1	.	TRBV4-3	TRBJ1-2	TGCGCCAGCAGCCAAGATCTGGGGACAGGCAACTATGGCTACACCTTC	CASSQDLGTGNYGYTF
.	.	TRBV5-1	TRBJ2-2	TGCGCCAGCAGCTTGGGAGGTTCTTACACCGGGGAGCTGTTTTTT	CASSLGGSYTGELFF
TRBD1	.	TRBV6-2/TRBV6-3	TRBJ2-7	TGTGCCAGCAGCTGGGACAGAGATGCGCAGTACTTC	CASSWDRDAQYF
TRBD1	.	TRBV5-4	TRBJ1-2	TGTGCCAGCAGCTCAAACAGGGGAGCGAACTATGGCTACACCTTC	CASSSNRGANYGYTF
.	.	TRBV19	TRBJ2-5	TGTGCCAGTAGATCGGAACACGGGTACCAAGAGACCCAGTACTTC	CASRSEHGYQETQYF
TRBD1	.	TRBV6-5	TRBJ2-2	TGTGCCAGCAGGGGACAGGGGTTCGGGGAGCTGTTTTTT	CASRGQGFGELFF
.	.	TRBV30	TRBJ2-7	TGTGCCTGGACTCGCCGATACCAGGGTGGACAGTACTTC	CAWTRRYQGGQYF
.	once	TRBV18	TRBJ2-5	TGTGCCAGCTCACCACTTCCCCGGGAGACCCAGTACTTC	CASSPLPRETQYF